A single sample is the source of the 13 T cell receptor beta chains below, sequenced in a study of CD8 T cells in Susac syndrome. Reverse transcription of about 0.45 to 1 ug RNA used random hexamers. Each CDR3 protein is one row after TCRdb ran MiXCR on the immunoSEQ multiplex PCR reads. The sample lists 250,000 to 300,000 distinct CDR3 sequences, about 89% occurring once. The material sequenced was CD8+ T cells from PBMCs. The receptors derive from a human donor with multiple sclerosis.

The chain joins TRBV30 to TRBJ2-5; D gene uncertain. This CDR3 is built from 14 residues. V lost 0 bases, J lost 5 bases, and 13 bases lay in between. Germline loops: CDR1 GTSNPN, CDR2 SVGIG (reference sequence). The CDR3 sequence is CAWSVGSIGETQYF. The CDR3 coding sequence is TGTGCCTGGAGTGTAGGGTCAATCGGGGAGACCCAGTACTTC.

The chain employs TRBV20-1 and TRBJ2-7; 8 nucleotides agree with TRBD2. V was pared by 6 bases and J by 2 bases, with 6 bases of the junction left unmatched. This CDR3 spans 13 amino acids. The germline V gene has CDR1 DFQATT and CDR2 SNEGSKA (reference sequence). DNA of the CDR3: TGCAGTGCCAGACTAGCGAATACCTACGAGCAGTACTTC. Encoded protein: CSARLANTYEQYF.

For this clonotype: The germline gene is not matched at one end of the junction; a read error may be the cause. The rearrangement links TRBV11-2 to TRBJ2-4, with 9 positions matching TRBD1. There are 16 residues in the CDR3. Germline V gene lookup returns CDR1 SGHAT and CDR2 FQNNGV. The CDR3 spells CAGSLAPGQGMDIQYF. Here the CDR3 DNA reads TGTGCCGGCAGCTTAGCCCCGGGACAGGGTATGGACATTCAGTACTTC.

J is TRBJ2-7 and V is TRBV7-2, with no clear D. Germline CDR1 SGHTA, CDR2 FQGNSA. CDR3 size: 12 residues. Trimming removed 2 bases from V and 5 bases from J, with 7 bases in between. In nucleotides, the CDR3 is TGTGCCAGCAGCTTAATCGGCGACGAGCAGTACTTC. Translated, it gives CASSLIGDEQYF.

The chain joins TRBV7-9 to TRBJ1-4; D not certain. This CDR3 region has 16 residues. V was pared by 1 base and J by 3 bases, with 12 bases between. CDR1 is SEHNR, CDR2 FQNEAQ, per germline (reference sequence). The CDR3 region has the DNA TGTGCCAGCAGCTTAGGGGCGGGGAGAGCTAATGAAAAACTGTTTTTT. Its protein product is CASSLGAGRANEKLFF.

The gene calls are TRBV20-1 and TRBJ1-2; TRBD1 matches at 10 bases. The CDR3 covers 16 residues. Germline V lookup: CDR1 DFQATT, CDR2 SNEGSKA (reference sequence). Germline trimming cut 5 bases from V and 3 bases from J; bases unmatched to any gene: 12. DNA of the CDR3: TGCAGTGCTCGTGGCCCGGGACAGGGGCTTCACTATGGCTACACCTTC. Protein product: CSARGPGQGLHYGYTF.

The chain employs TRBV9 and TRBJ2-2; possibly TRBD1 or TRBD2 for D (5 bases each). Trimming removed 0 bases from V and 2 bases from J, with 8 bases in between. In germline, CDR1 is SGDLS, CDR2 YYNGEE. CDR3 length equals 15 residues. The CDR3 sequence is CASSVVGGNTGELFF. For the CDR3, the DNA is TGTGCCAGCAGCGTAGTTGGGGGAAACACCGGGGAGCTGTTTTTT.

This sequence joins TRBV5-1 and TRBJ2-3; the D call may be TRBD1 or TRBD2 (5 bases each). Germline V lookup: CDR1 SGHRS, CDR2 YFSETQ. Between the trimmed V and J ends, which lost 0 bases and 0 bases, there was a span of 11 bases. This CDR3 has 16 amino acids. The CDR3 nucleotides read TGCGCCAGCAGCTTGGGTTGGGACCCTAGCACAGATACGCAGTATTTT. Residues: CASSLGWDPSTDTQYF.

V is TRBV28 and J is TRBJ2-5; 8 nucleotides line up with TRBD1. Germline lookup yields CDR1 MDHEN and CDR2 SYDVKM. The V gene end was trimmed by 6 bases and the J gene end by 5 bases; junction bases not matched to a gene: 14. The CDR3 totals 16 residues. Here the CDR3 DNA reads TGTGCCAGCAGCCCCGAGACAGGGGTCTTTGCGGAGACCCAGTACTTC. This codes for CASSPETGVFAETQYF. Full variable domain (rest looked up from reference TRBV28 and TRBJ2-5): DVKVTQSSRYLVKRTGEKVFLECVQDMDHENMFWYRQDPGLGLRLIYFSYDVKMKEKGDIPEGYSVSREKKERFSLILESASTNQTSMYLCASSPETGVFAETQYFGPGTRLLVL.

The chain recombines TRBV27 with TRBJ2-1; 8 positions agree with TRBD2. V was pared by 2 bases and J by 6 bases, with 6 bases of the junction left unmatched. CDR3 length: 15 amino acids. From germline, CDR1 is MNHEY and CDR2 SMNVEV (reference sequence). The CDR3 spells CASSLGTSTGNEQFF. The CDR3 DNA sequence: TGTGCCAGCAGTTTAGGGACTAGTACCGGCAATGAGCAGTTCTTC.

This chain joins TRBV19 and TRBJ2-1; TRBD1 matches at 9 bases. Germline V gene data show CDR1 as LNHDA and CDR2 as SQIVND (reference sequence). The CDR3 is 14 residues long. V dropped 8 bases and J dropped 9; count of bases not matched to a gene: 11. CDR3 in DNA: TGTGCCAGTTTATCCCGGACAGGGGTGACTGAGCAGTTCTTC. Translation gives CASLSRTGVTEQFF.

CDR3 sequence: CASSLSRGPLSYNEQFF. The CDR3 DNA follows: TGTGCCAGCAGCTTGAGTCGTGGACCTCTCTCCTACAATGAGCAGTTCTTC. The chain is built from TRBV5-6 and TRBJ2-1, with no clear D. Trimming left V 1 base short and J 0 bases short, with 14 bases between. The length of the CDR3 is 17 residues. The germline V gene has CDR1 SGHDT and CDR2 YYEEEE.

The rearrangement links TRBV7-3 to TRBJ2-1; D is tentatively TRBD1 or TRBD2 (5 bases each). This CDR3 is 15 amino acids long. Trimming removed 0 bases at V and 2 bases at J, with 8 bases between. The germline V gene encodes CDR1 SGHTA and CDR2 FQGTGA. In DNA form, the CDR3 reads TGTGCCAGCAGCTTAACGAGGGGCCCCTACAATGAGCAGTTCTTC. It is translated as CASSLTRGPYNEQFF.